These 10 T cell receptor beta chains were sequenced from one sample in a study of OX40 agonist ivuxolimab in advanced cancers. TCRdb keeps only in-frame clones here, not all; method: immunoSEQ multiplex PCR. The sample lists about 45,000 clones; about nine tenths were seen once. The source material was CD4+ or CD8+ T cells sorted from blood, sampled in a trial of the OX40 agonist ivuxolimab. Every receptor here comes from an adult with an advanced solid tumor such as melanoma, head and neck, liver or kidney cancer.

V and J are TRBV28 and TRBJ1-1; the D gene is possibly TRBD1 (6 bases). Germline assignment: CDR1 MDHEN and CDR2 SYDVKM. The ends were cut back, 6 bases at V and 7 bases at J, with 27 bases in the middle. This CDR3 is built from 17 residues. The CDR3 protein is CASSNSAWGQNRREAFF. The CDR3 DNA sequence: TGTGCCAGCAGCAATTCCGCTTGGGGACAAAATCGGCGTGAAGCTTTCTTT.

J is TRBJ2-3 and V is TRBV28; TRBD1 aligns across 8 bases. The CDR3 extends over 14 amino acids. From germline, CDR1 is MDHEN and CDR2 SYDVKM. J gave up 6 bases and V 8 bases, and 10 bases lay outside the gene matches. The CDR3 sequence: CASRGQVPFDTQYF. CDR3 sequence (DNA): TGTGCCAGCCGGGGACAGGTCCCGTTTGATACGCAGTATTTT.

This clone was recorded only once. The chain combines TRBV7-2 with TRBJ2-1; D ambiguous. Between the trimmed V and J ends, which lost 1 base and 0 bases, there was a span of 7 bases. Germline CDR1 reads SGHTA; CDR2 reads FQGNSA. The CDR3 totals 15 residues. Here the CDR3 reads CASSLDYSSYNEQFF. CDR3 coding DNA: TGTGCCAGCAGCTTAGATTATAGCTCCTACAATGAGCAGTTCTTC.

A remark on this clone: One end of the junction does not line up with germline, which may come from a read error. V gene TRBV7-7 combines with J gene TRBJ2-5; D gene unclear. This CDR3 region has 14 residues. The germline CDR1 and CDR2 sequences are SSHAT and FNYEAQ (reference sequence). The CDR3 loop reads CASSLDLRRETQYF. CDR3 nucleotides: TGTGCTAGCAGCTTAGATTTGCGGCGGGAGACCCAGTACTTC.

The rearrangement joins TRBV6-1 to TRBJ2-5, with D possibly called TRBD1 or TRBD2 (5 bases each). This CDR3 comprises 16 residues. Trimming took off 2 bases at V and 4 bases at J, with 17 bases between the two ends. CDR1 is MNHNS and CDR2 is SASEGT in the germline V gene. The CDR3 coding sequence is TGTGCCAGCAGTGAAAGGAGGCAGGGTGGGGTAGAGACCCAGTACTTC. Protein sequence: CASSERRQGGVETQYF.

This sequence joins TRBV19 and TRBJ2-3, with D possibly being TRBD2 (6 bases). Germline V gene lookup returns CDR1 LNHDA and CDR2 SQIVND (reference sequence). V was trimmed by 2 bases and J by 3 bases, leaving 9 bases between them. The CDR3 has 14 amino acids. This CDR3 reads CASSITGTTDTQYF. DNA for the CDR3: TGTGCCAGTAGTATAACCGGGACTACAGATACGCAGTATTTT.

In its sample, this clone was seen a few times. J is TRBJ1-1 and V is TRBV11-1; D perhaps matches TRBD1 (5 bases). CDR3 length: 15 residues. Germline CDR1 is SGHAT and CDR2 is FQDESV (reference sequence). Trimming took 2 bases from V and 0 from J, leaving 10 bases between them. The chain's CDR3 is CASSLKGEVNTEAFF. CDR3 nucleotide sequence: TGTGCCAGCAGCTTAAAAGGGGAAGTGAACACTGAAGCTTTCTTT.

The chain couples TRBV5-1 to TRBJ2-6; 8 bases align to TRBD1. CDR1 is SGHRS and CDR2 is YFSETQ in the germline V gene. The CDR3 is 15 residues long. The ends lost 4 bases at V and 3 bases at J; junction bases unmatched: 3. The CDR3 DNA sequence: TGCGCCAGCAGCACGACAGGGGTTGGGGCCAACGTCCTGACTTTC. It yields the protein CASSTTGVGANVLTF. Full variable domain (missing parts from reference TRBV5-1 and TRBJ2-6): KAGVTQTPRYLIKTRGQQVTLSCSPISGHRSVSWYQQTPGQGLQFLFEYFSETQRNKGNFPGRFSGRQFSNSRSEMNVSTLELGDSALYLCASSTTGVGANVLTFGAGSRLTVL.

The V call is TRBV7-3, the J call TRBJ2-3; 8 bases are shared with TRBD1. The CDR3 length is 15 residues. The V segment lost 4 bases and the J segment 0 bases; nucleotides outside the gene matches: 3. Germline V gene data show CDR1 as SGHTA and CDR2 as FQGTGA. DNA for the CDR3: TGTGCCAGCAGCTATGACAGGGGAAGCACAGATACGCAGTATTTT. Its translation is CASSYDRGSTDTQYF.

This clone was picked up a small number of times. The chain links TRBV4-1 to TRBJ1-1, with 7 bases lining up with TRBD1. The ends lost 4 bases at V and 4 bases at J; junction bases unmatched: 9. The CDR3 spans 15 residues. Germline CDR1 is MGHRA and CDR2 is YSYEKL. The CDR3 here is CASSPADRDATEAFF. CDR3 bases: TGCGCCAGCAGCCCTGCCGACAGGGACGCCACTGAAGCTTTCTTT.